This T cell receptor beta chain derives from a study of blood T cell repertoires in COVID-19. The CDR3 contains 16 residues. Per germline, CDR1 SGHRS and CDR2 YFSETQ. Trimming cost V 0 bases and J 10 bases, with 22 bases left between them. The assay was immunoSEQ multiplex PCR, and TCRdb's table has in-frame clones only and misses some. This table has more than 300,000 clones, around 86% appearing once. The sequence came from a young woman who had recovered from COVID-19. The sequenced material came from PBMCs or T cells enriched from blood (not recorded which). The chain joins TRBV5-1 to TRBJ1-1, with D perhaps TRBD1 (5 bases). CDR3 sequence reads: CASSLVFGAYPQGAFF. Here the CDR3 DNA reads TGCGCCAGCAGCTTGGTTTTTGGAGCATACCCCCAGGGAGCTTTCTTT.